This TCR beta chain was captured by sequencing in a study of control samples from healthy donors and cancer patients. This CDR3 region has 13 residues. Germline loops: CDR1 GTSNPN, CDR2 SVGIG (reference sequence). V gave up 5 bases and J gave up 3 bases; unmatched junction bases: 6. Sequencing was performed with immunoSEQ multiplex PCR; in TCRdb, only in-frame clones are kept and a portion is missing. The sample lists approximately 89,000 clones, 85% occurring once. The gene calls are TRBV30 and TRBJ2-5; 7 positions agree with TRBD1. Sequenced input: blood. The sequence was obtained from a woman aged 40 to 55 in good health. The CDR3 DNA is TGTGCCTGGGCCTTCGGGACAGAAGAGACCCAGTACTTC. Translation: CAWAFGTEETQYF.